The source of this T cell receptor beta chain is a study of response to subunit inactivated influenza vaccine. Trimming pared 6 bases from V and 5 bases from J, leaving 15 bases between. Per the germline V gene, CDR1 is MNHNS and CDR2 is SASEGT. The CDR3 is 14 residues long. This clonotype was picked up a small number of times. A single record per CDR3 protein comes from TCRdb applying MiXCR to the RT-PCR reads. There are around 750,000 distinct CDR3 sequences in the sample; approximately 22% occur only once, and 10% lies in the top ten. V usage is TRBV6-1 and J usage is TRBJ2-3; TRBD2 might be the D (7 bases). The sequencing here drew on PBMCs from blood, taken 5 to 6 days after vaccination. This clonotype was sampled from a man aged 45-65 years who received an inactivated influenza vaccine. The CDR3 protein is CASSPGGPKDTQYF. The CDR3 coding sequence is TGTGCCAGCAGCCCCGGGGGGCCGAAAGATACGCAGTATTTT.